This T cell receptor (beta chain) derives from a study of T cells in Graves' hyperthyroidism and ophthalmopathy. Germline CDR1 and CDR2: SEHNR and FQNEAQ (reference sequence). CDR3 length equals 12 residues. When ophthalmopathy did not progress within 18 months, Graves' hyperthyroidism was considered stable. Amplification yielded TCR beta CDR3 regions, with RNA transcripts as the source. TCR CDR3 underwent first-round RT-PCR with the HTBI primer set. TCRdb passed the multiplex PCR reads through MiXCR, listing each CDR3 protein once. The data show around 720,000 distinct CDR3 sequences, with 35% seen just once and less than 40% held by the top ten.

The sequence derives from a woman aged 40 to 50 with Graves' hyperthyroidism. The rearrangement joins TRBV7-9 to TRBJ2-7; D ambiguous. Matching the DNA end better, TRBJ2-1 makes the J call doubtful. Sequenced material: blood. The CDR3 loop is CASSLVRREQFF. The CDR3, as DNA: TGTGCCAGCAGCTTAGTCCGCCGGGAGCAGTTCTTC.